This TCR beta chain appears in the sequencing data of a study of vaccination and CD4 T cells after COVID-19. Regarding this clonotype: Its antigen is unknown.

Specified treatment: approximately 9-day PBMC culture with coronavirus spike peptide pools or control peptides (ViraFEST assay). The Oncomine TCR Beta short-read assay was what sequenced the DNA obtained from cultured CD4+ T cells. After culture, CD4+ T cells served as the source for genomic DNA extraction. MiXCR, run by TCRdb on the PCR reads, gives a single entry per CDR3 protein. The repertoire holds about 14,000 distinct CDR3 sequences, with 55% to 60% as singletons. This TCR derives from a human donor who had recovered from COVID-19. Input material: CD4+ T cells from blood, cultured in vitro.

The CDR3 nucleotides are TGTGCCGGAGCCCCACTAGCGGGAGTGGATACGCAGTATTTT. It specifies CAGAPLAGVDTQYF. This chain connects TRBV7-9 to TRBJ2-3, with 11 bases aligning to TRBD2. This CDR3 contains 14 residues. Germline trimming cut 11 bases from V and 6 bases from J; bases unmatched to any gene: 10. Germline assignment: CDR1 SEHNR and CDR2 FQNEAQ (reference sequence).